These 30 T cell receptor beta chains share one sample of origin, sequenced in a study of Graves' ophthalmopathy and Graves' hyperthyroidism. Amplified TCR beta CDR3 regions were obtained using RNA transcripts as template. Second-round multiplex PCR came after a first-round RT-PCR that employed HTBI primers. MiXCR, run by TCRdb on the multiplex PCR reads, gives a single entry per CDR3 protein. This table has about 410,000 distinct CDR3 sequences, about 17% appearing once. The sequenced material came from peripheral blood. The receptors stem from a woman between 18 and 29 years old with Graves' ophthalmopathy.

This clonotype came up many times. The chain joins TRBV12-3 or TRBV12-4 to TRBJ1-5; 8 bases agree with TRBD1. The junction had 8 bases not matched to a gene; V was cut back by 4 bases and J by 6 bases. The CDR3 is made up of 15 amino acids. DNA of the CDR3: TGTGCCAGCAGTTGGGGGCAGGGGGCAGGTCAGCCCCAGCATTTT. Translating gives CASSWGQGAGQPQHF.

The V gene is TRBV29-1, the J gene TRBJ2-5, with D perhaps TRBD2 (5 bases). Trimming left V 3 bases short and J 5 bases short, with 31 bases between. CDR3 length: 19 residues. CDR1 and CDR2 from the germline V gene are SQVTM and ANQGSEA. CDR3 residues: CSVESVQPKHLSPGETQYF. CDR3 bases: TGCAGCGTTGAGAGTGTCCAACCTAAACACCTCTCCCCGGGGGAGACCCAGTACTTC.

The rearrangement joins TRBV30 to TRBJ1-2; D is unresolved. Germline V gives CDR1 GTSNPN, CDR2 SVGIG (reference sequence). Trimming cost V 0 bases and J 5 bases, with 13 bases left between them. The CDR3 extends over 14 amino acids. CDR3 sequence: CAWSVLGGSYGYTF. DNA of the CDR3: TGTGCCTGGAGTGTACTCGGCGGTTCTTATGGCTACACCTTC.

This clonotype is a singleton in its sample. The chain carries TRBV10-3 and TRBJ2-7; D might be TRBD2 (6 bases). Germline CDR1 is ENHRY and CDR2 is SYGVKD. The CDR3 spans 14 residues. The V and J ends lost 3 bases and 1 base respectively, with 10 bases between them. The CDR3 nucleotides are TGTGCCATCAGTGAACACAGCGGGTCCTACGAGCAGTACTTC. The encoded protein is CAISEHSGSYEQYF.

This clonotype showed up many times. The chain links TRBV6-1 to TRBJ2-7; 9 bases line up with TRBD1. Losses at the gene ends were 5 bases for V and 5 bases for J; bases not matched to a gene: 10. Germline V lookup: CDR1 MNHNS, CDR2 SASEGT. The CDR3 has 15 residues. CDR3 bases: TGTGCCAGCAGTAAACTCCGGGACAGGGAGAACGAGCAGTACTTC. Translation gives CASSKLRDRENEQYF.

This chain connects TRBV30 to TRBJ2-7, with TRBD1 identical over 7 bases. CDR3 length: 13 residues. J gave up 4 bases and V 2 bases, and 5 bases lay outside the gene matches. Germline-derived CDR1 and CDR2 are GTSNPN and SVGIG (reference sequence). The CDR3: CAWSLGGGYEQYF. CDR3 sequence (DNA): TGTGCCTGGAGTTTAGGGGGCGGGTACGAGCAGTACTTC.

At least ten counts were recorded for this clonotype. The chain uses TRBV5-1 and TRBJ1-1, with D tentatively TRBD1 (6 bases). This CDR3 is 17 amino acids long. V lost 3 bases and J lost 5, with 23 bases in between. Germline CDR1 and CDR2: SGHRS and YFSETQ. The CDR3 is CASSSSGGADYRTEAFF. The CDR3 bases are TGCGCCAGCAGCTCCTCCGGGGGCGCGGATTATAGGACTGAAGCTTTCTTT.

This clonotype was picked up many times. The chain has TRBV2 and TRBJ2-7, with 9 bases that match TRBD1. Losses at the gene ends were 8 bases for V and 6 bases for J; bases not matched to a gene: 11. Germline V gene lookup returns CDR1 SNHLY and CDR2 FYNNEI. This CDR3 is built from 14 residues. In DNA, the CDR3 is TGTGCCAGCGCCCCGGTCGGACAGGGGTTCGAGCAGTACTTC. It encodes CASAPVGQGFEQYF.

This clonotype was detected ten times or more. The chain employs TRBV28 and TRBJ2-7; no clear D gene. Trimming took off 2 bases at V and 3 bases at J, with 14 bases between the two ends. The CDR3 is 15 amino acids. Germline CDR1 is MDHEN and CDR2 is SYDVKM. The CDR3 is CASSLTLQVNYEQYF. CDR3 in DNA: TGTGCCAGCAGTTTAACCCTTCAGGTCAACTACGAGCAGTACTTC.

This clonotype showed up many times. V gene TRBV12-3 or TRBV12-4 combines with J gene TRBJ1-2; D unresolved. The CDR3 has 16 amino acids. With 2 bases removed from V and 5 bases from J, the gap between germline ends came to 18 bases. The CDR3 is CASSLLADGGSYGYTF. The CDR3, as DNA: TGTGCCAGCAGTTTATTAGCCGACGGCGGGTCATATGGCTACACCTTC.

Many counts were recorded for this clonotype. The CDR3 reads CASSTTAYESPLHF. DNA of the CDR3: TGTGCCAGCAGTACGACAGCGTACGAGTCGCCCCTCCACTTT. The chain couples TRBV6-2 or TRBV6-3 to TRBJ1-6, with TRBD1 as a possible D gene (5 bases). With 5 bases removed from V and 13 bases from J, the gap between germline ends came to 18 bases. The CDR3 loop spans 14 amino acids. CDR1 MNHEY and CDR2 SVGEGT come from the germline V gene.

This clonotype was recorded at least ten times. This chain uses TRBV19 with TRBJ1-5; D uncertain. Trimming removed 5 bases at V and 6 bases at J, with 8 bases between. Germline V gene sequence: CDR1 LNHDA, CDR2 SQIVND (reference sequence). The CDR3 covers 12 residues. As DNA, the CDR3 is TGTGCCAGTAGTGGGGAATTTCAGCCCCAGCATTTT. Translated, it gives CASSGEFQPQHF.

Only one count was recorded for this clonotype. V usage is TRBV29-1 and J usage is TRBJ1-1; D remains unclear. CDR1 and CDR2 (germline): SQVTM, ANQGSEA. The length of the CDR3 is 13 residues. V lost 6 bases and J 1 base, leaving 12 bases between the germline ends. The chain's CDR3 is CSVASPSNTEAFF. The CDR3 nucleotides read TGCAGCGTGGCCTCTCCATCGAACACTGAAGCTTTCTTT.

This clonotype has a count of ten or more. This chain joins TRBV6-5 and TRBJ1-2; TRBD1 is a possible D gene (5 bases). The CDR3 runs to 16 residues. The V gene lost 2 bases and the J gene lost 7 bases, with 20 bases spanning the gap. Germline CDR1 and CDR2: MNHEY and SVGAGI. This CDR3 reads CASSYARGHHQGGYTF. The CDR3 coding sequence is TGTGCCAGCAGTTACGCCCGAGGACACCATCAGGGTGGCTACACCTTC.

This rearrangement joins TRBV6-1 to TRBJ1-6, with 8 nucleotides matching TRBD1. CDR1 is MNHNS, CDR2 SASEGT, per germline. This CDR3 comprises 15 residues. Trimming removed 8 bases from V and 10 bases from J; junction bases left unmatched: 13. CDR3 sequence: CASGSTQGVRSPLHF. The CDR3 coding sequence is TGTGCCAGCGGATCAACACAGGGGGTGAGGTCACCCCTCCACTTT.

This clonotype was seen many times. J is TRBJ1-2 and V is TRBV29-1; D is possibly TRBD1 (6 bases). Trimming removed 2 bases at V and 4 bases at J, with 11 bases between. Germline lookup yields CDR1 SQVTM and CDR2 ANQGSEA. There are 13 residues in the CDR3. In DNA form, the CDR3 reads TGCAGCGTTGAACAAGAGACAGGCTATGGCTACACCTTC. Translating gives CSVEQETGYGYTF.

This clonotype was counted at least ten times. The chain is built from TRBV20-1 and TRBJ1-6, with unresolved D. The germline CDR1 and CDR2 sequences are DFQATT and SNEGSKA (reference sequence). V lost 5 bases and J lost 7, with 15 bases in between. The CDR3 has 14 residues. CDR3 sequence: CSALVVTANSPLHF. The CDR3 nucleotides read TGCAGTGCTCTGGTTGTGACCGCAAATTCACCCCTCCACTTT.

This clonotype was counted many times. The chain is built from TRBV6-2 or TRBV6-3 and TRBJ1-2, with D possibly being TRBD1 (6 bases). The CDR3 runs to 15 residues. V lost 4 bases, J lost 4 bases, and 16 bases lay in between. Germline V gene sequence: CDR1 MNHEY, CDR2 SVGEGT. As DNA, the CDR3 is TGTGCCAGCAGTTCCGGCTCAGTGGACAGCTATGGCTACACCTTC. Translating gives CASSSGSVDSYGYTF.

The chain uses TRBV28 and TRBJ2-5, with a tentative D call TRBD1 (5 bases). Germline assignment: CDR1 MDHEN and CDR2 SYDVKM. This CDR3 spans 14 amino acids. The V end lost 7 bases, the J end lost 4 bases, and 16 bases lay between the germline ends. CDR3 nucleotides: TGTGCCAGCACCTTGACAGACCCCTTAGAGACCCAGTACTTC. Protein: CASTLTDPLETQYF.

Ten or more counts support this clonotype. The V and J genes are TRBV28 and TRBJ2-7; D gene ambiguous. CDR1 and CDR2 from the germline V gene are MDHEN and SYDVKM. The CDR3 extends over 18 amino acids. Between the trimmed V and J ends, which lost 6 bases and 2 bases, there was a span of 26 bases. The CDR3 DNA sequence: TGTGCCAGCAGCCTTCCGAGAGACCCACGACTCGCCACCTACGAGCAGTACTTC. Translated: CASSLPRDPRLATYEQYF.

The V and J genes are TRBV2 and TRBJ1-1; TRBD1 aligns across 10 bases. The CDR3 covers 14 residues. Germline CDR1 SNHLY, CDR2 FYNNEI. V shed 7 bases and J 6 bases; nucleotides not matched to a gene: 8. The CDR3, as DNA: TGTGCCAGCACTGGGACAGGGGCCGTCCCTGAAGCTTTCTTT. Its protein product is CASTGTGAVPEAFF.

The chain couples TRBV6-2 or TRBV6-3 to TRBJ2-7, with unresolved D. V was cut by 0 bases and J by 3 bases, with 6 bases left in between. Germline CDR1 and CDR2: MNHEY and SVGEGT. The CDR3 runs 13 residues. CDR3 protein: CASSYSFNYEQYF. The DNA for the CDR3 is TGTGCCAGCAGTTACTCGTTCAACTACGAGCAGTACTTC.

In this sample, this clonotype turned up many times. The gene calls are TRBV29-1 and TRBJ2-2; TRBD2 matches at 7 bases. Per germline, CDR1 SQVTM and CDR2 ANQGSEA. V lost 4 bases, J lost 4 bases, and 9 bases stayed unmatched. The CDR3 sequence is 15 residues long. CDR3 nucleotide sequence: TGCAGCGTTGGCGGACTAGACCGCCCCACCGGGGAGCTGTTTTTT. Protein sequence: CSVGGLDRPTGELFF.

This clonotype has at least ten counts. The rearrangement links TRBV20-1 to TRBJ1-5, with 8 nucleotides matching TRBD1. V was clipped by 5 bases and J by 2 bases; unmatched bases: 8. This CDR3 comprises 15 residues. Germline CDR1 and CDR2: DFQATT and SNEGSKA (reference sequence). CDR3 nucleotide sequence: TGCAGTGCTCCCGCAGGGGGCACGGGCAATCAGCCCCAGCATTTT. It is translated as CSAPAGGTGNQPQHF.

This clonotype has ten or more counts. J is TRBJ1-1 and V is TRBV20-1, with 12 bases matching TRBD1. CDR3 size: 13 residues. The germline gives CDR1 DFQATT, CDR2 SNEGSKA (reference sequence). The CDR3 here is CSETGQGALEAFF. The CDR3 DNA is TGCAGCGAGACGGGACAGGGGGCTCTTGAAGCTTTCTTT.

This clonotype was seen ten or more times. V usage is TRBV7-9 and J usage is TRBJ1-1; D ambiguous. Germline loops: CDR1 SEHNR, CDR2 FQNEAQ (reference sequence). Trimming took 1 base from V and 8 from J, leaving 11 bases between them. The CDR3 loop spans 13 amino acids. The DNA of the CDR3 is TGTGCCAGCAGCTTAGAATCAGGCACGGAAGCTTTCTTT. Translating it yields CASSLESGTEAFF.

This clonotype was observed a few times. The J gene is TRBJ1-1, the V gene TRBV7-2; no firm D call. The germline gives CDR1 SGHTA, CDR2 FQGNSA. The V and J ends lost 3 bases and 0 bases respectively, with 11 bases between them. The CDR3 covers 15 residues. The CDR3 nucleotides are TGTGCCAGCAGCTTGGGGAGCGCCATGAACACTGAAGCTTTCTTT. It translates to CASSLGSAMNTEAFF.

This clonotype was seen repeatedly, ten times or more. V is TRBV20-1 and J is TRBJ1-6; D gene ambiguous. V lost 5 bases and J 6 bases, leaving 8 bases between the germline ends. Germline CDR1 reads DFQATT; CDR2 reads SNEGSKA (reference sequence). This CDR3 is 12 amino acids long. The CDR3: CSAGQPNSPLHF. As DNA, the CDR3 is TGCAGTGCTGGCCAGCCTAATTCACCCCTCCACTTT.

This clonotype was detected ten times or more. The chain combines TRBV12-3 or TRBV12-4 with TRBJ2-1; D is tentatively TRBD1 or TRBD2 (6 bases each). Trimming removed 0 bases from V and 10 bases from J, with 25 bases in between. CDR3 length: 18 residues. CDR3 loop: CASSLAPPTGRGNREQFF. For the CDR3, the DNA is TGTGCCAGCAGTTTAGCCCCTCCTACAGGGCGCGGGAATAGGGAGCAGTTCTTC.

This clonotype was seen many times. The V and J genes are TRBV7-8 and TRBJ2-5, with 7 positions matching TRBD1. The CDR3 spans 14 residues. Germline V gene lookup returns CDR1 SGHVS and CDR2 FQNEAQ. Trimming removed 7 bases from V and 2 bases from J; junction bases left unmatched: 7. The CDR3 bases are TGTGCCAGCACCCCCCGGGACAGTCAAGAGACCCAGTACTTC. It yields the protein CASTPRDSQETQYF.